This T cell receptor (beta chain) came from a study of blood T cell repertoires in COVID-19. Study-wide context: From T cells, B-cell-depleted T cells, or PBMCs came the material, which was cDNA or gDNA.

The protocol was immunoSEQ multiplex PCR, while the TCRdb copy is restricted to in-frame clones and leaves out a portion. The sample includes about 260,000 clones, 86% of them seen just once. Recruitment covered about two dozen US areas and drew participants whose ages spanned roughly 18 to 90 years. Two negative PCRs, clearance, or symptom resolution characterized the recovered Cohort 3 donors. CDR1 is MNHEY and CDR2 is SVGEGT in the germline V gene. Trimming removed 7 bases at V and 3 bases at J, with 17 bases between. This CDR3 is 15 amino acids long. The receptor comes from a woman aged 45 to 65 who had recovered from COVID-19. What was sequenced was PBMCs or T cells enriched from blood (not recorded which). The chain uses TRBV6-2 or TRBV6-3 and TRBJ2-3; D possibly corresponds to TRBD2 (6 bases). As DNA, the CDR3 is TGTGCCAGCACCCCACCGGGGGAAGTTACAGATACGCAGTATTTT. It is translated as CASTPPGEVTDTQYF.